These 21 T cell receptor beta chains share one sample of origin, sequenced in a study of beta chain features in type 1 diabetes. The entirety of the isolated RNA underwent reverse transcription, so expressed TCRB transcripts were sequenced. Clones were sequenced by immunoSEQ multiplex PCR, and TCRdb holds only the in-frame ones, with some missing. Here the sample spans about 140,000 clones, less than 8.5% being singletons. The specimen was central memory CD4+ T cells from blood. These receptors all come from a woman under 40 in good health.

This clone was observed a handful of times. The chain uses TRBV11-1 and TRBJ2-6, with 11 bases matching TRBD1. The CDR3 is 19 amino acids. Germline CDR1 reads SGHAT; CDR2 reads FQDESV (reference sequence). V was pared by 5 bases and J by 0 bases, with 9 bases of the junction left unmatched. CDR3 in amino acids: CASSGTTGTGGSGANVLTF. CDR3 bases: TGTGCCAGCAGCGGCACCACCGGGACAGGGGGCTCTGGGGCCAACGTCCTGACTTTC. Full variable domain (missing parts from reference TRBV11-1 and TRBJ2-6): EAEVAQSPRYKITEKSQAVAFWCDPISGHATLYWYRQILGQGPELLVQFQDESVVDDSQLPKDRFSAERLKGVDSTLKIQPAELGDSAMYLCASSGTTGTGGSGANVLTFGAGSRLTVL.

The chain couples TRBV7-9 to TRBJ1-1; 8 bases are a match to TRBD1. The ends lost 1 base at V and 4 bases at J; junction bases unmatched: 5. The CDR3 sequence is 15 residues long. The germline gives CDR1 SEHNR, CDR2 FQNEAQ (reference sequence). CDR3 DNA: TGTGCCAGCAGCTTAGGGACAGGGATGGGCACTGAAGCTTTCTTT. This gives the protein CASSLGTGMGTEAFF.

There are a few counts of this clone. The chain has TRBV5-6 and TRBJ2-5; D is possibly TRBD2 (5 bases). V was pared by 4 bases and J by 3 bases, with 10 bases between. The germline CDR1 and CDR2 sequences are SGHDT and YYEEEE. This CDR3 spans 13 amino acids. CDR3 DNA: TGTGCCAGCAGCGAGCTGCGGGAAGAGACCCAGTACTTC. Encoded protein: CASSELREETQYF. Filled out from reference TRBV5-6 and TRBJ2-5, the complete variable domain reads DAGVTQSPTHLIKTRGQQVTLRCSPKSGHDTVSWYQQALGQGPQFIFQYYEEEERQRGNFPDRFSGHQFPNYSSELNVNALLLGDSALYLCASSELREETQYFGPGTRLLVL.

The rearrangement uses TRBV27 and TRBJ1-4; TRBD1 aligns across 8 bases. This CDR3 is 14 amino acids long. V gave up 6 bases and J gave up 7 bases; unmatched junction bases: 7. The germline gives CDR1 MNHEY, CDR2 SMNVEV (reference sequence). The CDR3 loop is CASREQGVVEKLFF. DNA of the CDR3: TGTGCCAGCAGGGAACAGGGGGTAGTTGAAAAACTGTTTTTT.

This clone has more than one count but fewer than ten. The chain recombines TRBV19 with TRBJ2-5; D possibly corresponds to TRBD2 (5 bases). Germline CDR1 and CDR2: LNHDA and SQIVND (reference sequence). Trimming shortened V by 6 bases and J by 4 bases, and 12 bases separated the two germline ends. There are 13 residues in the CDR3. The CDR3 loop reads CASRAGGSETQYF. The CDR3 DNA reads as TGTGCCAGTAGGGCTGGAGGCTCAGAGACCCAGTACTTC.

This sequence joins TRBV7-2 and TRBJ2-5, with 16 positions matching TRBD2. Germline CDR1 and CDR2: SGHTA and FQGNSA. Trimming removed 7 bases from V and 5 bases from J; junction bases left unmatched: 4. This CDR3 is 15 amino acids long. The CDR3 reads CASKMGLAGGETQYF. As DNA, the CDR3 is TGTGCCAGCAAGATGGGACTAGCGGGAGGGGAGACCCAGTACTTC.

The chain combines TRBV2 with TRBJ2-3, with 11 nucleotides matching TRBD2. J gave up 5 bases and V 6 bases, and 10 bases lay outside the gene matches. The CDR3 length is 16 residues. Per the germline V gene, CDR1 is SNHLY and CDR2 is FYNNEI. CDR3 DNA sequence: TGTGCCAGCAGGCGTTTAGCGGGAGGGCCCTTAGATACGCAGTATTTT. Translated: CASRRLAGGPLDTQYF.

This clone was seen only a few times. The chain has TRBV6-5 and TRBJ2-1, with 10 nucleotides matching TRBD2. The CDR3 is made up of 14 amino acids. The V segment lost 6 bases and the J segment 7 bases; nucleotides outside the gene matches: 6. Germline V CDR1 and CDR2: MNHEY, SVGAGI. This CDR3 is CASSPSGSVNEQFF. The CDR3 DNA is TGTGCCAGCAGCCCTAGCGGGAGTGTGAATGAGCAGTTCTTC.

DNA for the CDR3: TGTGCCAGCAGTGAAGGACTTCCCACAGATACGCAGTATTTT. As protein: CASSEGLPTDTQYF. This chain joins TRBV2 and TRBJ2-3; D remains ambiguous. CDR3 length equals 14 residues. Germline CDR1 reads SNHLY; CDR2 reads FYNNEI. Deletions cut 1 base from V and 2 bases from J, with 7 bases between. The complete variable domain, with remaining parts taken from reference TRBV2 and TRBJ2-3, reads EPEVTQTPSHQVTQMGQEVILRCVPISNHLYFYWYRQILGQKVEFLVSFYNNEISEKSEIFDDQFSVERPDGSNFTLKIRSTKLEDSAMYFCASSEGLPTDTQYFGPGTRLTVL.

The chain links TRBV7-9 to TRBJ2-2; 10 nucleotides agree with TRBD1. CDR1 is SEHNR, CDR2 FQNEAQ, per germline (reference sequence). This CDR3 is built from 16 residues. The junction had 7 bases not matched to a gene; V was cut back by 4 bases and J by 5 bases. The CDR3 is CASSSTGGGETGELFF. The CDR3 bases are TGTGCCAGCAGCTCGACAGGGGGCGGGGAGACCGGGGAGCTGTTTTTT.

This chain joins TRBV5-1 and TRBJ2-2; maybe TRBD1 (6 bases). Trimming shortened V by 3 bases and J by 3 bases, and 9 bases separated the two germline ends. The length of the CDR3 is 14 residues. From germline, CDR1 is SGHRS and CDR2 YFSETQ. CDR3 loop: CASSSGQHTGELFF. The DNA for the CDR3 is TGCGCCAGCAGCTCTGGACAGCACACCGGGGAGCTGTTTTTT.

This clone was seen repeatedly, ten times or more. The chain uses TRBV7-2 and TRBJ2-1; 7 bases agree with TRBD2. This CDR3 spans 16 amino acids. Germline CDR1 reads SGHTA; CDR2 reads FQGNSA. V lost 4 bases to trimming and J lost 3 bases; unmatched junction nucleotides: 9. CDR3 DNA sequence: TGTGCCAGCAGCTCCCGTAGCGGGTCCCTCTACAATGAGCAGTTCTTC. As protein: CASSSRSGSLYNEQFF.

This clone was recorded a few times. In nucleotides, the CDR3 is TGCGCCAGCAGGGAGGTAGCGGGAACAGAGACCCAGTACTTC. Translating gives CASREVAGTETQYF. The chain is built from TRBV10-2 and TRBJ2-5; 8 bases map to TRBD2. The V segment lost 6 bases and the J segment 4 bases; nucleotides outside the gene matches: 7. CDR1 and CDR2 (germline): WSHSY, SAAADI. This CDR3 has 14 amino acids.

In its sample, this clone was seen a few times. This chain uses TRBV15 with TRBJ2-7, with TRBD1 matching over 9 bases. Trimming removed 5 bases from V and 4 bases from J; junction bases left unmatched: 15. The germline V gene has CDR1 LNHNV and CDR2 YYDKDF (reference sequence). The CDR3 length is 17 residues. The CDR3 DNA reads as TGTGCCACCAGCGCAAGATTCACCGGGACAGGGACATACGAGCAGTACTTC. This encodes CATSARFTGTGTYEQYF.

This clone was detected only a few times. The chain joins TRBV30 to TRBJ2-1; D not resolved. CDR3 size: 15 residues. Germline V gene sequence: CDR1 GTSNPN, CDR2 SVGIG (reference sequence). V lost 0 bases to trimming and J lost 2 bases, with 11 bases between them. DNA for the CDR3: TGTGCCTGGAGTGTACGAGGTATCACCTACAATGAGCAGTTCTTC. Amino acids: CAWSVRGITYNEQFF.

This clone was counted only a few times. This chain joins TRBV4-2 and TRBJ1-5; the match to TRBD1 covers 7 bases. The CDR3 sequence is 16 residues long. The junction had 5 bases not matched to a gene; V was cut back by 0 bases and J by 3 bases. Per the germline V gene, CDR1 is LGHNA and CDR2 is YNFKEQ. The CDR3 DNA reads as TGTGCCAGCAGCCAAGAGGGCAGGGGGAACAATCAGCCCCAGCATTTT. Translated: CASSQEGRGNNQPQHF.

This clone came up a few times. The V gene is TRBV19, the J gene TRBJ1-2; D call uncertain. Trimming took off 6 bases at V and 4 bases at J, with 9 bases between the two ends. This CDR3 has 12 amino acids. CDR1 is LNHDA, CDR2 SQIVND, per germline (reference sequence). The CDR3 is CASRNLLYGYTF. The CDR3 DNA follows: TGTGCCAGTAGGAATTTACTCTATGGCTACACCTTC.

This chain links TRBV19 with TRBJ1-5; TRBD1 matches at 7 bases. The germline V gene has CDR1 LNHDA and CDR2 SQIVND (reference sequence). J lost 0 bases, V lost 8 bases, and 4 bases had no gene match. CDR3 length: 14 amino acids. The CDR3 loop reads CASLRTGSNQPQHF. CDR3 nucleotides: TGTGCCAGTCTCCGGACAGGTAGCAATCAGCCCCAGCATTTT.

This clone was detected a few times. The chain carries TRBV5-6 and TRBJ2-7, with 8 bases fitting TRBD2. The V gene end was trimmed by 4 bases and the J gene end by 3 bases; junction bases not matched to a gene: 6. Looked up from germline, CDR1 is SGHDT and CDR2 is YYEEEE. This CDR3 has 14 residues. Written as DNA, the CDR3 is TGTGCCAGCAGCCCCGGACTAGCCAGCTACGAGCAGTACTTC. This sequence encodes CASSPGLASYEQYF.

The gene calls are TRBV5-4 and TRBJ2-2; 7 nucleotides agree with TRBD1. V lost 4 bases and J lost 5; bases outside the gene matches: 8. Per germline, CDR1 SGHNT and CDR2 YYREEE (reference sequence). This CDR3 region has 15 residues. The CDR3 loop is CASSGTSGGTGELFF. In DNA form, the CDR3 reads TGTGCCAGCAGCGGCACCTCAGGGGGAACCGGGGAGCTGTTTTTT. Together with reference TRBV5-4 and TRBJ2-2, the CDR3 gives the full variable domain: ETGVTQSPTHLIKTRGQQVTLRCSSQSGHNTVSWYQQALGQGPQFIFQYYREEENGRGNFPPRFSGLQFPNYSSELNVNALELDDSALYLCASSGTSGGTGELFFGEGSRLTVL.

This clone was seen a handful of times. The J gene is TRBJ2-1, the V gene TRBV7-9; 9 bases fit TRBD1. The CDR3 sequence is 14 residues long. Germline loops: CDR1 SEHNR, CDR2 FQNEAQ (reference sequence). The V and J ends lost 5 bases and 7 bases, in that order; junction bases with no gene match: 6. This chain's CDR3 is CASSMGQGMNEQFF. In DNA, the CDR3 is TGTGCCAGCAGCATGGGACAGGGTATGAATGAGCAGTTCTTC.